Below are 32 T cell receptor beta chains sequenced from a single sample in a study of cytomegalovirus exposure and HLA in healthy donors. 13 Jbeta primers and 60 Vbeta primers were used for the PCR. Data came from immunoSEQ multiplex PCR; TCRdb stores just in-frame clones and leaves some out. The sample has roughly 120,000 clones, around 80% seen once. The sample taken for sequencing was PBMCs. The receptors shown here come from a woman aged 60-70 years in good health and CMV-seropositive.

This clone was recorded a few times. This chain links TRBV10-3 with TRBJ1-1; possible D gene TRBD1, 5 bases. Germline CDR1 reads ENHRY; CDR2 reads SYGVKD. The germline V and J ends were trimmed by 4 bases and 3 bases, with 9 bases remaining between them. The CDR3 runs 13 residues. The CDR3, as DNA: TGTGCCATCAGTGGTACGGGGGACACTGAAGCTTTCTTT. This gives the protein CAISGTGDTEAFF.

This clone was counted between two and nine times. The V and J genes are TRBV19 and TRBJ1-2, with 11 bases lining up with TRBD1. V shed 7 bases and J 4 bases; nucleotides not matched to a gene: 5. Germline CDR1 and CDR2: LNHDA and SQIVND (reference sequence). This CDR3 is built from 14 residues. The CDR3 bases are TGTGCCAGTACCAGGGACAGGGGGACCTATGGCTACACCTTC. This sequence encodes CASTRDRGTYGYTF.

This chain connects TRBV6-5 to TRBJ2-7; 11 bases match TRBD1. Germline lookup yields CDR1 MNHEY and CDR2 SVGAGI. V was clipped by 2 bases and J by 3 bases; unmatched bases: 3. The CDR3 length is 15 residues. The CDR3 here is CASSYQGQGVYEQYF. The CDR3 bases are TGTGCCAGCAGTTACCAGGGACAGGGGGTCTACGAGCAGTACTTC.

The rearrangement uses TRBV9 and TRBJ2-3; no definite D call. CDR3 length equals 12 residues. CDR1 and CDR2 (germline): SGDLS, YYNGEE. V was trimmed by 3 bases and J by 5 bases, leaving 7 bases between them. The CDR3, as DNA: TGTGCCAGCAGCGCTCGGAGAGATACGCAGTATTTT. It translates to CASSARRDTQYF.

This clone has just a few counts. The chain joins TRBV7-9 to TRBJ1-2, with 10 bases aligning to TRBD1. The CDR3 extends over 18 amino acids. Germline loops: CDR1 SEHNR, CDR2 FQNEAQ (reference sequence). The ends lost 6 bases at V and 6 bases at J; junction bases unmatched: 19. This CDR3 is CASSSSGRWGQGTDGYTF. For the CDR3, the DNA is TGTGCCAGCAGTTCCTCCGGGCGGTGGGGACAGGGGACGGATGGCTACACCTTC.

CDR3 residues: CASSLAPAPSGSYEQYF. For the CDR3, the DNA is TGCGCCAGCAGCTTGGCTCCCGCTCCGAGCGGGTCTTACGAGCAGTACTTC. V is TRBV5-1 and J is TRBJ2-7; tentative D call: TRBD2 (6 bases). This CDR3 is built from 17 residues. The germline CDR1 and CDR2 sequences are SGHRS and YFSETQ. V was pared by 0 bases and J by 4 bases, with 20 bases between. Drawing the rest from reference TRBV5-1 and TRBJ2-7, the complete variable domain is KAGVTQTPRYLIKTRGQQVTLSCSPISGHRSVSWYQQTPGQGLQFLFEYFSETQRNKGNFPGRFSGRQFSNSRSEMNVSTLELGDSALYLCASSLAPAPSGSYEQYFGPGTRLTVT.

The V gene is TRBV2, the J gene TRBJ1-5; 7 nucleotides agree with TRBD1. The CDR3 sequence is 15 residues long. J gave up 2 bases and V 7 bases, and 8 bases lay outside the gene matches. Germline lookup yields CDR1 SNHLY and CDR2 FYNNEI. DNA of the CDR3: TGTGCCAGCACCGCACAGGGGACAGGCAATCAGCCCCAGCATTTT. It is translated as CASTAQGTGNQPQHF.

The chain uses TRBV2 and TRBJ2-7; D is ambiguous. CDR1 SNHLY and CDR2 FYNNEI come from the germline V gene. This CDR3 has 12 amino acids. Trimming took 1 base from V and 9 from J, leaving 10 bases between them. DNA for the CDR3: TGTGCCAGCAGTGAAGGTCCGGTTGGGCAGTACTTC. Translated: CASSEGPVGQYF.

This chain's CDR3 is CAWRRLNSGNTIYF. The CDR3, as DNA: TGTGCCTGGAGGAGGTTGAACTCTGGAAACACCATATATTTT. V usage is TRBV30 and J usage is TRBJ1-3; D not certain. The germline CDR1 and CDR2 sequences are GTSNPN and SVGIG (reference sequence). CDR3 length: 14 amino acids. The V end was cut by 3 bases, the J end by 0 bases, with 9 bases between.

The V gene is TRBV30, the J gene TRBJ1-1, with 8 bases that match TRBD1. The CDR3 spans 15 residues. V shed 2 bases, J shed 5 bases, and the junction held 10 bases outside the gene matches. Germline V gene data show CDR1 as GTSNPN and CDR2 as SVGIG (reference sequence). As DNA, the CDR3 is TGTGCCTGGAGTCCCCTGCAGGGGGCGGTGACTGAAGCTTTCTTT. Translated, it gives CAWSPLQGAVTEAFF.

The CDR3, as DNA: TGCGCCAGCAGCCCGACAGGGGGCCTCTCGCTTGACTACACCTTC. Protein: CASSPTGGLSLDYTF. V and J are TRBV5-1 and TRBJ1-2; 10 bases align to TRBD1. CDR1 is SGHRS and CDR2 is YFSETQ in the germline V gene. With 4 bases clipped from V and 10 bases from J, the junction kept 13 bases outside the gene matches. This CDR3 is built from 15 residues.

Comment on this clone: Other DNA sequences in the same sample also yield this CDR3. The V call is TRBV27, the J call TRBJ1-2; 8 nucleotides line up with TRBD1. This CDR3 spans 14 amino acids. From germline, CDR1 is MNHEY and CDR2 SMNVEV (reference sequence). J was trimmed by 8 bases and V by 3 bases; bases with no gene match: 8. The DNA of the CDR3 is TGTGCCAGCAGTTTCGGACAGGGTGATTACGGCTACACCTTC. Its translation: CASSFGQGDYGYTF.

This clone turned up a few times. The chain uses TRBV28 and TRBJ1-2, with unresolved D. Germline V gene sequence: CDR1 MDHEN, CDR2 SYDVKM. This CDR3 region has 12 residues. The ends were cut back, 8 bases at V and 7 bases at J, with 14 bases in the middle. Here the CDR3 DNA reads TGTGCCAGCCGCGGGCTCTTGGCTGGCTACACCTTC. Translation gives CASRGLLAGYTF.

The CDR3 nucleotides are TGTGCCAGCAGCCGTCAGACCAGGGCCGAGACTGAAGCTTTCTTT. Protein: CASSRQTRAETEAFF. This chain joins TRBV6-1 and TRBJ1-1; weak D call: TRBD1 (5 bases). The CDR3 runs to 15 residues. Germline V lookup: CDR1 MNHNS, CDR2 SASEGT. Trimming pared 6 bases from V and 5 bases from J, leaving 19 bases between.

CDR3 sequence (DNA): TGCGCCAGCAGCTCCCGCGTGGAGGGTAACACTGAAGCTTTCTTT. Translation gives CASSSRVEGNTEAFF. The rearrangement uses TRBV5-1 and TRBJ1-1; no clear D. The CDR3 loop spans 15 amino acids. Trimming removed 3 bases from V and 2 bases from J, with 14 bases in between. Germline V CDR1 and CDR2: SGHRS, YFSETQ.

This clone was seen a few times. The rearrangement links TRBV5-1 to TRBJ1-6, with 7 bases aligning to TRBD1. Looked up from germline, CDR1 is SGHRS and CDR2 is YFSETQ. V gave up 0 bases and J gave up 7 bases; unmatched junction bases: 10. The CDR3 is 17 amino acids. The CDR3 bases are TGCGCCAGCAGCTTGGGATTTCAGGGGGTTTTCAATTCACCCCTCCACTTT. This encodes CASSLGFQGVFNSPLHF.

J is TRBJ2-5 and V is TRBV5-1; 8 nucleotides align to TRBD2. V trimming: 0 bases; J trimming: 5 bases; junction bases outside the gene matches: 9. CDR1 is SGHRS, CDR2 YFSETQ, per germline. The CDR3 totals 16 residues. The DNA for the CDR3 is TGCGCCAGCAGCTTGGTTGTGCGGGGGGTACTCGAGACCCAGTACTTC. Translated, it gives CASSLVVRGVLETQYF.

The gene calls are TRBV7-2 and TRBJ1-2, with 10 bases matching TRBD1. The trim removed 1 base at V and 0 bases at J, leaving 2 bases unmatched. CDR1 and CDR2 from the germline V gene are SGHTA and FQGNSA. The CDR3 has 16 amino acids. The CDR3 nucleotides are TGTGCCAGCAGCTTAGGGGACAGGGGAGCTAACTATGGCTACACCTTC. Its translation: CASSLGDRGANYGYTF.

This sequence joins TRBV6-1 and TRBJ1-2; TRBD1 might be the D (5 bases). The V and J ends lost 7 bases and 3 bases respectively, with 18 bases between them. From germline, CDR1 is MNHNS and CDR2 SASEGT. The CDR3 runs 15 residues. The CDR3 protein is CASMTRGRRDYGYTF. The DNA for the CDR3 is TGTGCCAGCATGACGAGGGGAAGGAGGGACTATGGCTACACCTTC.

V gene TRBV4-1 combines with J gene TRBJ2-7, with TRBD2 matching over 10 bases. Trimming took 0 bases from V and 2 from J; bases not matched to a gene: 10. Germline V gives CDR1 MGHRA, CDR2 YSYEKL. This CDR3 comprises 18 residues. CDR3 loop: CASSQESAFTSGTYEQYF. DNA for the CDR3: TGCGCCAGCAGCCAAGAATCGGCTTTCACTAGCGGGACCTACGAGCAGTACTTC.

This clone appeared a few times. The rearrangement joins TRBV4-3 to TRBJ1-6; 7 bases are a match to TRBD1. The CDR3 is made up of 16 amino acids. Germline V CDR1 and CDR2: LGHNA, YSLEER. V lost 4 bases to trimming and J lost 4 bases; unmatched junction nucleotides: 7. CDR3 sequence: CASSPRQGVYNSPLHF. For the CDR3, the DNA is TGCGCCAGCAGCCCCCGTCAGGGGGTTTATAATTCACCCCTCCACTTT.

V and J are TRBV9 and TRBJ2-3, with D unclear. Trimming took 0 bases from V and 10 from J, leaving 9 bases between them. This CDR3 region has 12 residues. The germline V gene encodes CDR1 SGDLS and CDR2 YYNGEE. CDR3 residues: CASSVGLDAQYF. CDR3 DNA sequence: TGTGCCAGCAGCGTAGGACTCGATGCGCAGTATTTT. Combining the CDR3 with reference TRBV9 and TRBJ2-3 gives the whole variable domain DSGVTQTPKHLITATGQRVTLRCSPRSGDLSVYWYQQSLDQGLQFLIQYYNGEERAKGNILERFSAQQFPDLHSELNLSSLELGDSALYFCASSVGLDAQYFGPGTRLTVL.

This CDR3 is CASSIQVRQPQHF. The CDR3 DNA follows: TGTGCCAGCAGTATACAGGTTCGTCAGCCCCAGCATTTT. This rearrangement joins TRBV2 to TRBJ1-5, with TRBD1 as a possible D gene (5 bases). V was trimmed by 5 bases and J by 6 bases, leaving 11 bases between them. The CDR3 is made up of 13 amino acids. The germline gives CDR1 SNHLY, CDR2 FYNNEI.

The J gene is TRBJ1-3, the V gene TRBV4-1; D is perhaps TRBD1 (5 bases). The germline V gene encodes CDR1 MGHRA and CDR2 YSYEKL. The CDR3 extends over 15 amino acids. V shed 1 base and J shed 4 bases, with 11 bases lying between them. The CDR3 sequence: CASSQVGGAGNTIYF. The CDR3 coding sequence is TGCGCCAGCAGCCAAGTCGGGGGTGCAGGAAACACCATATATTTT.

The chain employs TRBV2 and TRBJ2-2; D is ambiguous. The CDR3 loop spans 17 amino acids. The germline CDR1 and CDR2 sequences are SNHLY and FYNNEI. V lost 5 bases and J lost 3, with 19 bases in between. Here the CDR3 reads CASSLARSPLHTGELFF. The CDR3 DNA reads TGTGCCAGCAGTCTTGCGCGATCCCCCCTTCACACCGGGGAGCTGTTTTTT. Complete variable domain (other parts from reference TRBV2 and TRBJ2-2): EPEVTQTPSHQVTQMGQEVILRCVPISNHLYFYWYRQILGQKVEFLVSFYNNEISEKSEIFDDQFSVERPDGSNFTLKIRSTKLEDSAMYFCASSLARSPLHTGELFFGEGSRLTVL.

This chain connects TRBV29-1 to TRBJ2-1; 8 bases line up with TRBD1. The V gene's germline CDR1 is SQVTM and CDR2 ANQGSEA. This CDR3 region has 14 residues. The J segment lost 8 bases and the V segment lost 5 bases, leaving 11 bases of the junction unmatched. The CDR3 protein is CSVHRPGGMDEQFF. The CDR3 nucleotides read TGCAGCGTTCATAGGCCAGGGGGCATGGATGAGCAGTTCTTC.

J is TRBJ2-6 and V is TRBV30; 9 bases line up with TRBD1. From germline, CDR1 is GTSNPN and CDR2 SVGIG (reference sequence). The CDR3 consists of 17 residues. V was pared by 3 bases and J by 0 bases, with 6 bases of the junction left unmatched. The CDR3: CAWRRDRVSSGANVLTF. In DNA form, the CDR3 reads TGTGCCTGGAGGAGGGACAGGGTGAGCTCTGGGGCCAACGTCCTGACTTTC.

The chain couples TRBV9 to TRBJ2-1; 8 positions agree with TRBD2. The junction had 21 bases not matched to a gene; V was cut back by 3 bases and J by 4 bases. This CDR3 has 20 residues. CDR1 is SGDLS and CDR2 is YYNGEE in the germline V gene. The CDR3: CASSAGGVGWGRKIYNEQFF. Written as DNA, the CDR3 is TGTGCCAGCAGCGCGGGGGGGGTGGGGTGGGGAAGGAAGATATACAATGAGCAGTTCTTC.

The rearrangement joins TRBV4-3 to TRBJ1-5; D is undetermined. The germline V gene has CDR1 LGHNA and CDR2 YSLEER. V shed 2 bases and J shed 4 bases, with 6 bases lying between them. This CDR3 comprises 13 residues. The DNA of the CDR3 is TGCGCCAGCAGCCAACAGATTAATCAGCCCCAGCATTTT. Translation gives CASSQQINQPQHF.

This clone showed up just once. The chain combines TRBV6-6 with TRBJ2-7; TRBD2 agrees at 10 bases. This CDR3 spans 15 amino acids. Germline CDR1 is MNHNY and CDR2 is SVGAGI (reference sequence). The trim removed 4 bases at V and 3 bases at J, leaving 6 bases unmatched. CDR3: CASSSLAGGNYEQYF. CDR3 nucleotide sequence: TGTGCCAGCAGTTCCTTAGCGGGGGGAAACTACGAGCAGTACTTC.

The V gene is TRBV7-9, the J gene TRBJ2-1, with 8 nucleotides matching TRBD2. The CDR3 consists of 17 residues. Germline trimming cut 2 bases from V and 6 bases from J; bases unmatched to any gene: 12. Looked up from germline, CDR1 is SEHNR and CDR2 is FQNEAQ (reference sequence). The CDR3 DNA reads TGTGCCAGCAGCTTAACAAGCGGGGGAGCGCCGATCAATGAGCAGTTCTTC. It translates to CASSLTSGGAPINEQFF.

The rearrangement joins TRBV7-6 to TRBJ1-5; D is possibly TRBD1 (5 bases). The CDR3 spans 13 residues. V lost 2 bases and J lost 7, with 9 bases in between. Germline loops: CDR1 SGHVS, CDR2 FNYEAQ. Written as DNA, the CDR3 is TGTGCCAGCAGCTTATCCAGGGAACAGCCCCAGCATTTT. It translates to CASSLSREQPQHF.